The sequence of this T cell receptor beta chain was determined in a study of a mutant IDH1 vaccine in newly diagnosed glioma (dated by TCRdb to the early 2020s). For context, the study as a whole: Vaccination started 4-6 weeks after radiotherapy alone, or was given together with temozolomide cycles in the groups whose treatment included chemotherapy. Before enrollment, most patients had been given radiochemotherapy with temozolomide as standard therapy, while the rest had received either radiotherapy alone or temozolomide alone. The 30 to 40 treated patients were about 60% male and around 40% female, with a mean age of around 40 years. For exploratory analyses, around 23 treated patients had longitudinal TCRB deep sequencing done wherever samples were available. The week-35 safety follow-up took place at visit V12, and the week-47 end of study took place at visit V13. Peripheral blood was drawn at six visits: V03 (baseline), V05, V07, V10, V12 and V13. What the study reported, not specific to this receptor: No apparent relationship was observed between pseudoprogression and alterations in the top peripheral T cell clonotypes detected by TCRB sequencing. Availability determined which PBMC samples were chosen for TCRB deep sequencing. Across multiple MHC alleles, vaccine-induced immune responses were seen in 85% to 95% of patients. The authors noted that analyses of patient blood samples could not be reproduced because of sample limitations.

Libraries were built with the immunoSEQ multiplex PCR assay. Rearranged TCR beta chain sequences were amplified using the hsTCRB Kit according to the manufacturer's protocol. Sequencing of TCRB libraries was carried out on an Illumina MiSeq. The paper's processing steps were these. The proprietary platform of the kit vendor was used for demultiplexing, trimming and gene mapping. TCRdb limited this immuneACCESS table to in-frame rearrangements with V and J called. A share of clones is missing; checked studies link under half to unresolved V genes, and the rest is unexplained. V and J calls and clone size are those listed in that table; D and trimming were worked out from the DNA. Within this sample are approximately 60,000 clones, with roughly four fifths of them counted one time only. The ten largest clones add up to about 4% of the sample. Of note for this clone: This clone's antigen is unknown. No quality values exist for individual bases; no much larger clone is one base distant.

The CDR3, from cysteine to phenylalanine, totals 15 residues. The kept DNA is CDR3 alone, 45 bases in frame from the first base. The germline V gene (reference sequence) gives CDR1 as SGHNT and CDR2 as YYREEE. The germline ends are 13 bases apart after V is trimmed by 3 bases and J by 1 base. The sample's time point label is to be understood as: week 47, end of study. Every vaccine dose consisted of 300 ug of a 20-mer mutant IDH1 peptide in Montanide, administered subcutaneously together with topical imiquimod. Eight vaccinations were administered to patients in weeks 1, 3, 5, 7, 11, 15, 19 and 23, corresponding to visits V03 through V10. The donors had newly diagnosed IDH1-mutant astrocytomas of WHO grade 3 or 4 that showed loss of nuclear ATRX. The samples were drawn from NOA16, a multicentre, single-arm, open-label phase I trial in Germany that tested a mutant IDH1 peptide vaccine in humans for the first time. Genomic DNA for TCRB sequencing was extracted from EDTA blood using the DNeasy Blood and Tissue Kit.

Sequenced here: PBMCs, sampled from a glioma patient whose treatment included an IDH1 peptide vaccine. This receptor was obtained from a young man with glioma. The chain joins TRBV5-4 to TRBJ1-1; TRBD1 is a weak D gene call, 5 bases matching. The CDR3 corresponds to CASSSPAGQNTEAFF. The DNA is TGTGCCAGCAGCTCCCCGGCCGGACAGAACACTGAAGCTTTCTTT.